These 32 T cell receptor beta chains were all obtained from the same sample, sequenced in a study of T cells in tuberculosis. The data were produced by immunoSEQ multiplex PCR, yet TCRdb's version contains in-frame clones alone and is incomplete. The sample has about 36,000 clones, 93% seen once. Sequencing was done on a sample of PBMCs. Receptor source: a donor aged 10-29 years with latent tuberculosis or without tuberculosis infection.

V usage is TRBV7-8 and J usage is TRBJ1-5; D gene ambiguous. Germline V gene lookup returns CDR1 SGHVS and CDR2 FQNEAQ. CDR3 length: 18 amino acids. The V end was cut by 2 bases, the J end by 1 base, with 18 bases between. CDR3 loop: CASSLSLWETKSNQPQHF. CDR3 bases: TGTGCCAGCAGCTTAAGCTTGTGGGAGACCAAAAGCAATCAGCCCCAGCATTTT.

The chain combines TRBV4-2 with TRBJ2-7; TRBD2 is a possible D gene (7 bases). Germline V CDR1 and CDR2: LGHNA, YNFKEQ. V shed 4 bases and J shed 5 bases, with 12 bases lying between them. The CDR3 covers 13 residues. This CDR3 is CASSLGGGDEQYF. CDR3 sequence (DNA): TGTGCCAGCAGCCTTGGGGGGGGCGACGAGCAGTACTTC.

This sequence joins TRBV6-6 and TRBJ1-2, with unresolved D. The CDR3 loop spans 13 amino acids. Germline loops: CDR1 MNHNY, CDR2 SVGAGI (reference sequence). V lost 0 bases and J 13 bases, leaving 15 bases between the germline ends. The CDR3 nucleotides are TGTGCCAGCAGTTACTCGGTGCGGGAGACCAGCACCTTC. Its protein is CASSYSVRETSTF.

This chain connects TRBV5-6 to TRBJ1-2; D remains unclear. V was cut by 0 bases and J by 4 bases, with 4 bases left in between. This CDR3 is 12 amino acids long. CDR1 SGHDT and CDR2 YYEEEE come from the germline V gene. CDR3 in DNA: TGTGCCAGCAGCTTGGGCAGCTATGGCTACACCTTC. Translation gives CASSLGSYGYTF.

The chain recombines TRBV2 with TRBJ2-1, with TRBD1 matching 11 bases. V lost 8 bases to trimming and J lost 6 bases; unmatched junction nucleotides: 6. CDR3 length: 14 amino acids. CDR1 and CDR2 (germline): SNHLY, FYNNEI. The CDR3 loop is CASGQGAMTNEQFF. CDR3 coding DNA: TGTGCCAGCGGACAGGGGGCGATGACCAATGAGCAGTTCTTC.

This rearrangement joins TRBV27 to TRBJ1-1; D might be TRBD1 (5 bases). From germline, CDR1 is MNHEY and CDR2 SMNVEV (reference sequence). The V and J ends lost 0 bases and 0 bases respectively, with 8 bases between them. CDR3 size: 15 residues. CDR3 nucleotide sequence: TGTGCCAGCAGTTTATCAGGGGCTTTGAACACTGAAGCTTTCTTT. Translating gives CASSLSGALNTEAFF.

This clone was found once. The J gene is TRBJ2-2, the V gene TRBV7-3; D ambiguous. This CDR3 has 13 amino acids. Per germline, CDR1 SGHTA and CDR2 FQGTGA. The V end lost 5 bases, the J end lost 6 bases, and 10 bases lay between the germline ends. The CDR3 sequence is CASSIARAGELFF. As DNA, the CDR3 is TGTGCCAGCAGCATAGCTAGAGCCGGGGAGCTGTTTTTT.

The chain has TRBV6-6 and TRBJ1-6; D is unclear. Germline V gives CDR1 MNHNY, CDR2 SVGAGI (reference sequence). Deletions cut 6 bases from V and 7 bases from J, with 16 bases between. The CDR3 has 15 amino acids. The CDR3 region is CASSYQESLNSPLHF. As DNA, the CDR3 is TGTGCCAGCAGCTACCAAGAGTCTCTGAATTCACCCCTCCACTTT.

The rearrangement links TRBV10-3 to TRBJ2-2; a possible D gene is TRBD1 (6 bases). The V and J ends lost 4 bases and 0 bases respectively, with 9 bases between them. The CDR3 totals 15 residues. CDR1 is ENHRY and CDR2 is SYGVKD in the germline V gene. The CDR3 coding sequence is TGTGCCATCAGTGGTGAGGGGGCGAACACCGGGGAGCTGTTTTTT. It yields the protein CAISGEGANTGELFF.

This sequence joins TRBV30 and TRBJ1-2; no firm D call. The CDR3 is 13 amino acids. Deletions cut 0 bases from V and 6 bases from J, with 11 bases between. Germline loops: CDR1 GTSNPN, CDR2 SVGIG (reference sequence). CDR3 protein: CAWSVTARDGYTF. The CDR3 coding sequence is TGTGCCTGGAGTGTCACGGCCCGGGATGGCTACACCTTC.

V gene TRBV9 combines with J gene TRBJ1-3; D gene unclear. The V gene lost 3 bases and the J gene lost 0 bases, with 13 bases spanning the gap. The germline V gene has CDR1 SGDLS and CDR2 YYNGEE. The CDR3 is 16 residues long. In nucleotides, the CDR3 is TGTGCCAGCAGCGAGCATCTACAGAGCTCTGGAAACACCATATATTTT. Encoded protein: CASSEHLQSSGNTIYF. Supplemented by reference TRBV9 and TRBJ1-3, the full variable domain reads DSGVTQTPKHLITATGQRVTLRCSPRSGDLSVYWYQQSLDQGLQFLIQYYNGEERAKGNILERFSAQQFPDLHSELNLSSLELGDSALYFCASSEHLQSSGNTIYFGEGSWLTVV.

The chain joins TRBV5-1 to TRBJ2-6, with TRBD1 matching over 7 bases. Germline CDR1 reads SGHRS; CDR2 reads YFSETQ. V gave up 1 base and J gave up 3 bases; unmatched junction bases: 4. The CDR3 loop spans 16 amino acids. This CDR3 is CASSLKGAIGANVLTF. Here the CDR3 DNA reads TGCGCCAGCAGCTTGAAGGGGGCTATTGGGGCCAACGTCCTGACTTTC.

V is TRBV5-4 and J is TRBJ2-1; weak D call: TRBD2 (6 bases). In germline, CDR1 is SGHNT, CDR2 YYREEE (reference sequence). The V end was cut by 5 bases, the J end by 0 bases, with 27 bases between. CDR3 size: 20 residues. This chain's CDR3 is CASRRWEATERVDSYNEQFF. CDR3 bases: TGTGCCAGCAGAAGATGGGAGGCGACCGAGAGGGTGGACTCCTACAATGAGCAGTTCTTC.

J is TRBJ1-6 and V is TRBV10-2; possible D gene TRBD1, 5 bases. The CDR3 has 13 amino acids. Germline V lookup: CDR1 WSHSY, CDR2 SAAADI. Trimming cost V 4 bases and J 8 bases, with 9 bases left between them. In DNA form, the CDR3 reads TGCGCCAGCAGTGGTGACAGACATTCACCCCTCCACTTT. It yields the protein CASSGDRHSPLHF.

The CDR3 bases are TGTGCCAGCAGCTTGTGGCAGGGGAACCAAGAGACCCAGTACTTC. This codes for CASSLWQGNQETQYF. The chain uses TRBV7-9 and TRBJ2-5; possibly TRBD1 for D (6 bases). CDR3 length: 15 residues. Trimming removed 3 bases at V and 0 bases at J, with 11 bases between. Germline V gene lookup returns CDR1 SEHNR and CDR2 FQNEAQ (reference sequence).

The genes are TRBV30 and TRBJ1-2, with D tentatively TRBD1 (6 bases). Germline V gene data show CDR1 as GTSNPN and CDR2 as SVGIG (reference sequence). Trimming removed 4 bases at V and 0 bases at J, with 12 bases between. This CDR3 has 14 residues. The CDR3 DNA is TGTGCCTGGACCCCGGACAGTGCTAACTATGGCTACACCTTC. The encoded protein is CAWTPDSANYGYTF.

This chain uses TRBV27 with TRBJ1-2; D unresolved. Germline CDR1 reads MNHEY; CDR2 reads SMNVEV (reference sequence). The CDR3 extends over 13 amino acids. Trimming shortened V by 3 bases and J by 4 bases, and 9 bases separated the two germline ends. CDR3 in DNA: TGTGCCAGCAGTTTCGGGAGAGGCTATGGCTACACCTTC. The encoded protein is CASSFGRGYGYTF.

The rearrangement joins TRBV30 to TRBJ2-2; TRBD1 matches 10 bases. The CDR3 is 17 amino acids. V trimming: 3 bases; J trimming: 7 bases; junction bases outside the gene matches: 14. Per germline, CDR1 GTSNPN and CDR2 SVGIG (reference sequence). CDR3 sequence reads: CAWSAIPGQGLDGELFF. DNA of the CDR3: TGTGCCTGGAGCGCAATCCCGGGACAGGGGTTAGACGGGGAGCTGTTTTTT.

V usage is TRBV5-6 and J usage is TRBJ2-7; D ambiguous. With 0 bases removed from V and 5 bases from J, the gap between germline ends came to 12 bases. The germline CDR1 and CDR2 sequences are SGHDT and YYEEEE. CDR3 length: 14 amino acids. Written as DNA, the CDR3 is TGTGCCAGCAGCTTGGGGATAAGGAGCGACGAGCAGTACTTC. Its protein is CASSLGIRSDEQYF.

The chain joins TRBV7-9 to TRBJ1-2, with 7 bases aligning to TRBD1. Germline values: CDR1 SEHNR, CDR2 FQNEAQ (reference sequence). Trimming removed 2 bases from V and 7 bases from J; junction bases left unmatched: 7. The CDR3 is 14 residues long. The CDR3 loop reads CASSLQGQVSGYTF. CDR3 DNA sequence: TGTGCCAGCAGCTTACAAGGACAGGTGTCTGGCTACACCTTC.

This clone has just one count. The chain uses TRBV4-1 and TRBJ1-5, with 11 nucleotides matching TRBD1. The CDR3 runs to 17 residues. Germline-derived CDR1 and CDR2 are MGHRA and YSYEKL. The V and J ends lost 4 bases and 6 bases, in that order; junction bases with no gene match: 11. This CDR3 reads CASSPRERTGGRQPQHF. The CDR3 DNA is TGCGCCAGCAGCCCCCGGGAGCGGACAGGGGGCCGTCAGCCCCAGCATTTT.

The J gene is TRBJ1-4, the V gene TRBV19, with TRBD1 matching 11 bases. The length of the CDR3 is 17 residues. The ends lost 5 bases at V and 2 bases at J; junction bases unmatched: 7. Germline V lookup: CDR1 LNHDA, CDR2 SQIVND (reference sequence). CDR3 sequence (DNA): TGTGCCAGTAGTGCCCCTGGACAGGGGGCCACTAATGAAAAACTGTTTTTT. This sequence encodes CASSAPGQGATNEKLFF. The variable domain in full, with the rest retrieved from reference TRBV19 and TRBJ1-4, is DGGITQSPKYLFRKEGQNVTLSCEQNLNHDAMYWYRQDPGQGLRLIYYSQIVNDFQKGDIAEGYSVSREKKESFPLTVTSAQKNPTAFYLCASSAPGQGATNEKLFFGSGTQLSVL.

The chain combines TRBV5-6 with TRBJ1-6, with a tentative D call TRBD1 (6 bases). Germline lookup yields CDR1 SGHDT and CDR2 YYEEEE. V was pared by 3 bases and J by 11 bases, with 24 bases between. The CDR3 contains 17 residues. This CDR3 reads CASSSPRGGRVFTPLHF. The CDR3 nucleotides read TGTGCCAGCAGCTCCCCTAGGGGGGGAAGGGTCTTTACACCCCTCCACTTT. The full variable domain, its missing parts supplied by reference TRBV5-6 and TRBJ1-6, is DAGVTQSPTHLIKTRGQQVTLRCSPKSGHDTVSWYQQALGQGPQFIFQYYEEEERQRGNFPDRFSGHQFPNYSSELNVNALLLGDSALYLCASSSPRGGRVFTPLHFGNGTRLTVT.

The V and J genes are TRBV5-1 and TRBJ1-1; 7 positions agree with TRBD1. The CDR3 spans 16 residues. CDR1 is SGHRS and CDR2 is YFSETQ in the germline V gene. V was clipped by 7 bases and J by 1 base; unmatched bases: 13. The CDR3, as DNA: TGCGCCAGCCACTACAGGGGAACGGGGGCGAACACTGAAGCTTTCTTT. Its protein is CASHYRGTGANTEAFF.

This clone was observed a few times. The genes are TRBV19 and TRBJ2-7, with TRBD2 matching 15 bases. The CDR3 is 15 residues long. Per the germline V gene, CDR1 is LNHDA and CDR2 is SQIVND (reference sequence). V trimming: 5 bases; J trimming: 3 bases; junction bases outside the gene matches: 2. CDR3 residues: CASSGGLAGGYEQYF. CDR3 in DNA: TGTGCCAGTAGTGGGGGACTAGCGGGGGGCTACGAGCAGTACTTC.

The chain uses TRBV6-6 and TRBJ1-5; D is uncertain. The V and J ends lost 2 bases and 9 bases respectively, with 14 bases between them. This CDR3 has 14 amino acids. Germline values: CDR1 MNHNY, CDR2 SVGAGI (reference sequence). This CDR3 reads CASSYQDAPGPQHF. As DNA, the CDR3 is TGTGCCAGCAGTTACCAGGATGCTCCCGGGCCCCAGCATTTT.

The chain has TRBV7-2 and TRBJ1-5; 8 bases map to TRBD1. The V gene's germline CDR1 is SGHTA and CDR2 FQGNSA. V was pared by 5 bases and J by 4 bases, with 4 bases of the junction left unmatched. CDR3 length equals 14 residues. CDR3 bases: TGTGCCAGCAGCCTCGACAGGGGTAATCAGCCCCAGCATTTT. It yields the protein CASSLDRGNQPQHF.

The rearrangement uses TRBV9 and TRBJ1-1; TRBD1 aligns across 7 bases. The V gene's germline CDR1 is SGDLS and CDR2 YYNGEE. V shed 4 bases, J shed 1 base, and the junction held 10 bases outside the gene matches. The CDR3 is 16 amino acids. The CDR3 sequence: CASSTPGRGPNTEAFF. For the CDR3, the DNA is TGTGCCAGCAGCACCCCAGGAAGGGGGCCGAACACTGAAGCTTTCTTT.

V gene TRBV7-8 combines with J gene TRBJ2-3; a possible D gene is TRBD1 (5 bases). Deletions cut 5 bases from V and 3 bases from J, with 18 bases between. This CDR3 spans 16 amino acids. Germline lookup yields CDR1 SGHVS and CDR2 FQNEAQ. CDR3 amino acids: CASSPTRVPGTDTQYF. In DNA, the CDR3 is TGTGCCAGCAGCCCTACCAGGGTACCTGGTACAGATACGCAGTATTTT.

Comments on this clone: Other DNA sequences in the sample encode the same CDR3. The CDR3 DNA reads TGTGCCAGCAGCTTGAACACCGACTATGGCTACACCTTC. Translating gives CASSLNTDYGYTF. This chain uses TRBV5-6 with TRBJ1-2; D is unclear. Germline CDR1 is SGHDT and CDR2 is YYEEEE. V dropped 1 base and J dropped 3 bases, with 7 bases sitting between them. This CDR3 contains 13 residues.

The chain combines TRBV10-3 with TRBJ1-5, with D unresolved. V lost 4 bases to trimming and J lost 1 base, with 5 bases between them. Germline CDR1 ENHRY, CDR2 SYGVKD. The CDR3 has 13 amino acids. The CDR3 here is CAISVESNQPQHF. CDR3 sequence (DNA): TGTGCCATCAGTGTCGAGAGCAATCAGCCCCAGCATTTT.

The rearrangement joins TRBV5-1 to TRBJ2-1; 12 positions match TRBD2. This CDR3 comprises 16 residues. The trim removed 4 bases at V and 4 bases at J, leaving 6 bases unmatched. Germline V gene sequence: CDR1 SGHRS, CDR2 YFSETQ. In DNA, the CDR3 is TGCGCCAGCAGCCAGAGACTAGCGGGGGAGTACAATGAGCAGTTCTTC. It translates to CASSQRLAGEYNEQFF. The whole variable domain, remainder taken from reference TRBV5-1 and TRBJ2-1, is KAGVTQTPRYLIKTRGQQVTLSCSPISGHRSVSWYQQTPGQGLQFLFEYFSETQRNKGNFPGRFSGRQFSNSRSEMNVSTLELGDSALYLCASSQRLAGEYNEQFFGPGTRLTVL.